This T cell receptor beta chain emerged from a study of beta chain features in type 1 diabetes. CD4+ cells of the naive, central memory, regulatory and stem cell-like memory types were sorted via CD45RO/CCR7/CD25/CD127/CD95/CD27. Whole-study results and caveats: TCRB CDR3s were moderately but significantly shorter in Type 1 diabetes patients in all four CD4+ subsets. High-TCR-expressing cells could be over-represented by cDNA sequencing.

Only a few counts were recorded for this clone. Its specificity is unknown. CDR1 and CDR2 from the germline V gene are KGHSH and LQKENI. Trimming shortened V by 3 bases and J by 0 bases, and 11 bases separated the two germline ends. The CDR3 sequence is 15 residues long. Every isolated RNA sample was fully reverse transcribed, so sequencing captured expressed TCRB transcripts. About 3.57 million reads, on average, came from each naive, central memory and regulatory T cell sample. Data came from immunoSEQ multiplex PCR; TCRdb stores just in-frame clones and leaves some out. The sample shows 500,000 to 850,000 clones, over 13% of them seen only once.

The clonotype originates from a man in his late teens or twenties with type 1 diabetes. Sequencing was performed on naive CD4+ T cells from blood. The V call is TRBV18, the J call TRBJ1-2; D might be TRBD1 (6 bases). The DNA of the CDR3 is TGTGCCAGCTCACCCGGGACACCAACTAACTATGGCTACACCTTC. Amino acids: CASSPGTPTNYGYTF.